This is a list of T cell receptor beta chains from one sample in a study of HIV-infected children after antiretroviral therapy interruption. TCRdb independently ran MiXCR on the 3' RACE reads; one entry per CDR3 protein. Of approximately 89,000 distinct CDR3 sequences in the sample, about 7% were seen once. The sequencing here drew on CD45RA+ CD4+ T cells from PBMCs, pooled from several time points, taken from a donor given antiretroviral therapy, either interrupted or continuous. The receptors were sampled from a pool of human donors with HIV. The CDR3 runs from the conserved cysteine through the conserved F or W. Each record gives: CDR3 DNA, CDR3 protein, clone size, V gene, D gene, J gene. A D gene is named only where the DNA matches it firmly. Clone size is shown for a subset of rows, as once, few, many or a class of expanded clone.

cdr3_nt: TGTGCCAGCAGCGGGTCCGGGACAGGGGTTGGAAAACTGTTTTTT
cdr3_aa: CASSGSGTGVGKLFF
clone_size: many
v_call: TRBV9
d_call: TRBD1
j_call: TRBJ1-4

cdr3_nt: TGTGCCAGCAGTTTACAGGGTTTTCAGCCCCAGCATTTT
cdr3_aa: CASSLQGFQPQHF
clone_size: many
v_call: TRBV28
d_call: NA
j_call: TRBJ1-5

cdr3_nt: TGCGCCAGCAGTTTCCCGGGACAGGCCTACACTGAAGCTTTCTTT
cdr3_aa: CASSFPGQAYTEAFF
clone_size: NA
v_call: TRBV10-2
d_call: TRBD1
j_call: TRBJ1-1

cdr3_nt: TGCGCCAGCTCTGGGGGGCAGGGTAATGAAAAACTGTTTTTT
cdr3_aa: CASSGGQGNEKLFF
clone_size: many
v_call: TRBV23-1
d_call: NA
j_call: TRBJ1-4

cdr3_nt: TGTGCCAGCCACAGGGGAATACTGGCCAAAAACATTCAGTACTTC
cdr3_aa: CASHRGILAKNIQYF
clone_size: many
v_call: TRBV2
d_call: TRBD1
j_call: TRBJ2-4

cdr3_nt: TGTGCCGGCAGGCAAGAGACAGGGAAGGACACCCAGTACTTT
cdr3_aa: CAGRQETGKDTQYF
clone_size: NA
v_call: TRBV4-2
d_call: TRBD1
j_call: TRBJ2-5

cdr3_nt: TGCAGCGTTCAGACCTTAACAGGGCCCTACGAGCAGTACTTC
cdr3_aa: CSVQTLTGPYEQYF
clone_size: many
v_call: TRBV29-1
d_call: NA
j_call: TRBJ2-7

cdr3_nt: TGTGCCAGCAGACATGCCCTAAGTACCTCCTCCTACGAGCAGTACTTC
cdr3_aa: CASRHALSTSSYEQYF
clone_size: few
v_call: TRBV12-3/TRBV12-4
d_call: NA
j_call: TRBJ2-7

cdr3_nt: TGCAGTGCTAGCAGACTGAACTCTGGGGCCAACGTCCTGACTTTC
cdr3_aa: CSASRLNSGANVLTF
clone_size: many
v_call: TRBV20-1
d_call: NA
j_call: TRBJ2-6

cdr3_nt: TGTGCCAGCAGCCCAGGCGCTGGGGCTGGAGGCGGCTACACCTTC
cdr3_aa: CASSPGAGAGGGYTF
clone_size: many
v_call: TRBV3-1
d_call: NA
j_call: TRBJ1-2

cdr3_nt: TGCGCCAGCAGCCAAGAGAAGTCGATTATAACTATGGGCTACACCTTC
cdr3_aa: CASSQEKSIITMGYTF
clone_size: many
v_call: TRBV4-1
d_call: NA
j_call: TRBJ1-2

cdr3_nt: TGCAGTGCTATTCTGGCAGGGGAGGGGGATGGCTACACCTTC
cdr3_aa: CSAILAGEGDGYTF
clone_size: many
v_call: TRBV20-1
d_call: NA
j_call: TRBJ1-2

cdr3_nt: TGTGCCACCAGCAGAGATCAGGGCGGCACAGATACGCAGTATTTT
cdr3_aa: CATSRDQGGTDTQYF
clone_size: many
v_call: TRBV15
d_call: NA
j_call: TRBJ2-3

cdr3_nt: TGTGCCAGCAGTACCATCGGGGGCAGTTATGGCTACACCTTC
cdr3_aa: CASSTIGGSYGYTF
clone_size: NA
v_call: TRBV6-4
d_call: NA
j_call: TRBJ1-2

cdr3_nt: TGTGCCAGCAGCCCACGCGGGACAGGGAGTCCCAATGAGCAGTTCTTC
cdr3_aa: CASSPRGTGSPNEQFF
clone_size: many
v_call: TRBV14
d_call: TRBD1
j_call: TRBJ2-1

cdr3_nt: TGCGCCAGCAGCCAGGGGACATTCCAAGAGACCCAGTACTTC
cdr3_aa: CASSQGTFQETQYF
clone_size: many
v_call: TRBV4-1
d_call: NA
j_call: TRBJ2-5

cdr3_nt: TGCGCCAGCAGCCCGCGTGGAGGGGGCAGCCAGCCCCAGCATTTT
cdr3_aa: CASSPRGGGSQPQHF
clone_size: many
v_call: TRBV5-1
d_call: TRBD1
j_call: TRBJ1-5

cdr3_nt: TGCAGTGCGAGACAGGGGGCAGGAAACACCATATATTTT
cdr3_aa: CSARQGAGNTIYF
clone_size: NA
v_call: TRBV20-1
d_call: TRBD1
j_call: TRBJ1-3

cdr3_nt: TGTGCCTGGAGCGTGTCGGGGGCATCTAACTATGGCTACACCTTC
cdr3_aa: CAWSVSGASNYGYTF
clone_size: many
v_call: TRBV30
d_call: NA
j_call: TRBJ1-2

cdr3_nt: TGTGCCAGCTCACTCTCCGGGACTAGCGGGAACGAGCAGTACTTC
cdr3_aa: CASSLSGTSGNEQYF
clone_size: many
v_call: TRBV18
d_call: TRBD2
j_call: TRBJ2-7

cdr3_nt: TGTGCCTGGAGTGTACTGGAAGCGGGAGGGCCGAATGAGCAGTTCTTC
cdr3_aa: CAWSVLEAGGPNEQFF
clone_size: many
v_call: TRBV30
d_call: TRBD2
j_call: TRBJ2-1

cdr3_nt: TGTGCCAGCAGCTTATCACCCTCCTACGAGCAGTACTTC
cdr3_aa: CASSLSPSYEQYF
clone_size: many
v_call: TRBV7-2
d_call: NA
j_call: TRBJ2-7

cdr3_nt: TGCGCCAGCAGTACCGACAGGGTGTTGGGTTACGAGCAGTACTTC
cdr3_aa: CASSTDRVLGYEQYF
clone_size: many
v_call: TRBV23-1
d_call: TRBD1
j_call: TRBJ2-7

cdr3_nt: TGTGCCAGCAGCCAGATTCAGGGTCTCATGAACACTGAAGCTTTCTTT
cdr3_aa: CASSQIQGLMNTEAFF
clone_size: many
v_call: TRBV5-5
d_call: NA
j_call: TRBJ1-1

cdr3_nt: TGTGCCAGCCAAAGGGGCCAGCACACTGAAGCTTTCTTT
cdr3_aa: CASQRGQHTEAFF
clone_size: many
v_call: TRBV12-3/TRBV12-4
d_call: NA
j_call: TRBJ1-1

cdr3_nt: TGCGCCAGCAGCCTACCTCGGGACAAGAGCTCCTACGAGCAGTACTTC
cdr3_aa: CASSLPRDKSSYEQYF
clone_size: few
v_call: TRBV4-1
d_call: NA
j_call: TRBJ2-7

cdr3_nt: TGTGCCAGCAGCTTCGCTAGGGCCGGTAGCGGGAGTGGGTACGAGCAGTACTTC
cdr3_aa: CASSFARAGSGSGYEQYF
clone_size: many
v_call: TRBV7-9
d_call: TRBD2
j_call: TRBJ2-7

cdr3_nt: TGTGCCAGCAGTCGGGGAAGGGGGGCCGGGACCCAGTACTTC
cdr3_aa: CASSRGRGAGTQYF
clone_size: NA
v_call: TRBV6-5
d_call: NA
j_call: TRBJ2-5

cdr3_nt: TGTGCTAGTACAGCGATGAACACTGAAGCTTTCTTT
cdr3_aa: CASTAMNTEAFF
clone_size: many
v_call: TRBV12-5
d_call: NA
j_call: TRBJ1-1

cdr3_nt: TGTGCCAGCTCACCATTCGGTACTGAAGCTTTCTTT
cdr3_aa: CASSPFGTEAFF
clone_size: NA
v_call: TRBV18
d_call: NA
j_call: TRBJ1-1

cdr3_nt: TGTGCCAGCAGCTCCCGGGCCCAAGAGACCCAGTACTTC
cdr3_aa: CASSSRAQETQYF
clone_size: many
v_call: TRBV7-6
d_call: NA
j_call: TRBJ2-5

cdr3_nt: TGTGCCAGCAGCCCACAGGGTAACTACGAGCAGTACTTC
cdr3_aa: CASSPQGNYEQYF
clone_size: many
v_call: TRBV7-2
d_call: NA
j_call: TRBJ2-7

cdr3_nt: TGTGCCAGCAGCCCACCGGGACAGAACTATGGCTACACCTTC
cdr3_aa: CASSPPGQNYGYTF
clone_size: many
v_call: TRBV5-4
d_call: TRBD1
j_call: TRBJ1-2

cdr3_nt: TGTGCCAGCAGACTACAGGGGGCGCACGCCGGGGAGCTGTTTTTT
cdr3_aa: CASRLQGAHAGELFF
clone_size: many
v_call: TRBV28
d_call: TRBD1
j_call: TRBJ2-2

cdr3_nt: TGTGCCACCAGTGATTTAGAGACGGCGAACACCGGGGAGCTGTTTTTT
cdr3_aa: CATSDLETANTGELFF
clone_size: few
v_call: TRBV24-1
d_call: NA
j_call: TRBJ2-2

cdr3_nt: TGTGCCACCAGTGATTTGAGTGGTCCGGCTGTGACTGAAGCTTTCTTT
cdr3_aa: CATSDLSGPAVTEAFF
clone_size: many
v_call: TRBV24-1
d_call: NA
j_call: TRBJ1-1